This T cell receptor (beta chain) was documented in a study of blood T cell repertoires in COVID-19. Study-level information: The United States, Italy and Spain were the sources of the acute and convalescent COVID-19 samples.

J lost 8 bases, V lost 3 bases, and 7 bases had no gene match. The length of the CDR3 is 13 residues. From germline, CDR1 is SGHNT and CDR2 YYREEE (reference sequence). In the study's own analysis: It was from reference gene primer amplification that nucleated cell counts were estimated. Clones were sequenced by immunoSEQ multiplex PCR, and TCRdb holds only the in-frame ones, with some missing. D and trimming were read from the DNA, whereas the V and J calls and clone size are those reported in that table. The data contain around 59,000 clones, approximately 80% of them singletons. Sample: peripheral blood. The clonotype was recovered from an elderly man with acute or convalescent COVID-19. The chain recombines TRBV5-4 with TRBJ1-2; 7 bases align to TRBD1. The DNA of the CDR3 is TGTGCCAGCAGCTCCCAGGGGGGTGGGGGCTACACCTTC. It is translated as CASSSQGGGGYTF.